These 8 T cell receptor beta chains came from one sample sequenced in a study of PD-L1 blockade in urothelial cancer. Clones were read by immunoSEQ multiplex PCR, and TCRdb kept only the in-frame ones, dropping some. The sample records tens of thousands of clones, 70% to 90% being singletons. The specimen was PBMCs, collected around atezolizumab (anti-PD-L1) treatment. The receptors derive from a man in his sixties with urothelial cancer.

J is TRBJ1-1 and V is TRBV5-1; 9 bases are shared with TRBD1. The CDR3 loop spans 14 amino acids. Germline V CDR1 and CDR2: SGHRS, YFSETQ. V lost 5 bases to trimming and J lost 6 bases; unmatched junction nucleotides: 8. The CDR3: CASSLQGASSEAFF. CDR3 nucleotide sequence: TGCGCCAGCAGTTTACAGGGGGCGAGTTCTGAAGCTTTCTTT.

The chain recombines TRBV12-5 with TRBJ2-1; perhaps TRBD1 as D (6 bases). There are 15 residues in the CDR3. CDR1 and CDR2 from the germline V gene are LGHNT and FRNRAP. Trimming cost V 5 bases and J 7 bases, with 18 bases left between them. The CDR3 coding sequence is TGTGCTAGTGGTCCCCCAGGGGCTCCGCAGAATGAGCAGTTCTTC. Amino acids: CASGPPGAPQNEQFF.

This clone was seen a few times. The CDR3 DNA sequence: TGTGCCAGTGCGGACTCCATTGCGGAAAAACTGTTTTTT. It encodes CASADSIAEKLFF. V and J are TRBV19 and TRBJ1-4; D not resolved. The germline V gene encodes CDR1 LNHDA and CDR2 SQIVND (reference sequence). The CDR3 covers 13 residues. V was trimmed by 8 bases and J by 8 bases, leaving 15 bases between them.

The chain employs TRBV18 and TRBJ2-1; 9 nucleotides line up with TRBD1. This CDR3 has 15 residues. Germline CDR1 is KGHSH and CDR2 is LQKENI. The trim removed 0 bases at V and 6 bases at J, leaving 3 bases unmatched. The CDR3, as DNA: TGTGCCAGCTCACCACCGGGGACAGGGCTCAATGAGCAGTTCTTC. Protein product: CASSPPGTGLNEQFF.

The rearrangement uses TRBV6-5 and TRBJ1-1; 7 nucleotides align to TRBD1. J gave up 2 bases and V 6 bases, and 6 bases lay outside the gene matches. Germline CDR1 reads MNHEY; CDR2 reads SVGAGI. The CDR3 is 14 residues long. The CDR3 sequence: CASSARDSNTEAFF. The CDR3 DNA follows: TGTGCCAGCAGCGCCCGGGACAGTAACACTGAAGCTTTCTTT.

This sequence joins TRBV5-4 and TRBJ1-1; TRBD1 matches 10 bases. The CDR3 has 17 residues. Germline V gene data show CDR1 as SGHNT and CDR2 as YYREEE (reference sequence). V dropped 4 bases and J dropped 0; count of bases not matched to a gene: 9. The CDR3 nucleotides are TGTGCCAGCAGCGGGGGACAGGGGAGCGGTATGAACACTGAAGCTTTCTTT. Its translation: CASSGGQGSGMNTEAFF.

This chain connects TRBV4-3 to TRBJ1-6; D unresolved. V lost 5 bases and J lost 8, with 16 bases in between. Germline assignment: CDR1 LGHNA and CDR2 YSLEER. The CDR3 is made up of 15 amino acids. CDR3 nucleotide sequence: TGCGCCAGCAGCGATCAATCCTCCAGGCATTCACCCCTCCACTTT. Protein: CASSDQSSRHSPLHF.

This clone was seen a few times. This chain links TRBV14 with TRBJ1-1; D not resolved. Germline V CDR1 and CDR2: SGHDN, FVKESK. Trimming removed 1 base from V and 5 bases from J, with 8 bases in between. This CDR3 comprises 13 residues. The CDR3 is CASSQGSRTEAFF. Here the CDR3 DNA reads TGTGCCAGCAGCCAAGGTTCGAGGACTGAAGCTTTCTTT.